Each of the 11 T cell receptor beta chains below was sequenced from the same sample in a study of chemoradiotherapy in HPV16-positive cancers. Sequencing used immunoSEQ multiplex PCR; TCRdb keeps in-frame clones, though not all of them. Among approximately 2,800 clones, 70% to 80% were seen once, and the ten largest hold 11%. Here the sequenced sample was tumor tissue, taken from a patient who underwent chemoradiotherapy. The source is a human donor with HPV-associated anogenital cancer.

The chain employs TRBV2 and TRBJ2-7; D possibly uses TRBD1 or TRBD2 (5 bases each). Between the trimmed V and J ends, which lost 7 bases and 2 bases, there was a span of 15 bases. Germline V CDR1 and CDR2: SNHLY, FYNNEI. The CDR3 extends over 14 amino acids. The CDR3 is CASIPRDETYEQYF. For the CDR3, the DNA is TGTGCCAGCATCCCCCGGGACGAGACCTACGAGCAGTACTTC.

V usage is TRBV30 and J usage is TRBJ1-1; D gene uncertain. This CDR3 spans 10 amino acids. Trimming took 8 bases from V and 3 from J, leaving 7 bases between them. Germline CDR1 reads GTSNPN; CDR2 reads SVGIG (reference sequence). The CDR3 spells CALRYTEAFF. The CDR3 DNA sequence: TGTGCCCTTCGGTACACTGAAGCTTTCTTT.

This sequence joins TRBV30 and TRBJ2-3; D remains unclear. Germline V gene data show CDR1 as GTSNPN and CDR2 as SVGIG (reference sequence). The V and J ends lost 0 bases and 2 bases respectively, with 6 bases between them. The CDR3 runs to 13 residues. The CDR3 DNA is TGTGCCTGGAGTGTAGACTTCACAGATACGCAGTATTTT. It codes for CAWSVDFTDTQYF.

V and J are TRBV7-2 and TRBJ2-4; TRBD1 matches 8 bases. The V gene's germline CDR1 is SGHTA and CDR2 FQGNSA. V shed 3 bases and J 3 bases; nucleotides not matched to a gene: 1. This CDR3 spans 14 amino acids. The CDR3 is CASSFGTGKNIQYF. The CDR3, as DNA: TGTGCCAGCAGCTTTGGGACAGGCAAAAACATTCAGTACTTC.

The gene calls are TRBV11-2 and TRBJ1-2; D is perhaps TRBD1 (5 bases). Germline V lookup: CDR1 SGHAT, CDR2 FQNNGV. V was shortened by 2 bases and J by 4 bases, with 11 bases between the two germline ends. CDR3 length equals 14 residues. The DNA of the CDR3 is TGTGCCAGCAGCTTATCGCCAGGGACCTATGGCTACACCTTC. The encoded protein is CASSLSPGTYGYTF.

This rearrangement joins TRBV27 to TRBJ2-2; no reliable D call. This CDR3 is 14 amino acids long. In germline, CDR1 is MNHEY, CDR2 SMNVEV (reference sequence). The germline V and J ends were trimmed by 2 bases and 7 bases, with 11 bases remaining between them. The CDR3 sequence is CASSLVGSGGELFF. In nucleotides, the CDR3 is TGTGCCAGCAGTTTAGTAGGGTCGGGCGGGGAGCTGTTTTTT.

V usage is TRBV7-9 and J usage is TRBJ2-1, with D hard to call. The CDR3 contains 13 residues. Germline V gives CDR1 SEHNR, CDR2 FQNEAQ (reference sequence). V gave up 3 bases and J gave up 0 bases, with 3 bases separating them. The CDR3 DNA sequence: TGTGCCAGCAGCTTGAGCTCCTACAATGAGCAGTTCTTC. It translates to CASSLSSYNEQFF.

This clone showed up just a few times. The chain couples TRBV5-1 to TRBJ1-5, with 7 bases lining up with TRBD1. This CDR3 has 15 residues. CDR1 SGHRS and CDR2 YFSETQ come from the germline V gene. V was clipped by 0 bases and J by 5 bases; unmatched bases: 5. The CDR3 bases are TGCGCCAGCAGCTTGGGTGAGGGGGCGTATCAGCCCCAGCATTTT. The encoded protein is CASSLGEGAYQPQHF.

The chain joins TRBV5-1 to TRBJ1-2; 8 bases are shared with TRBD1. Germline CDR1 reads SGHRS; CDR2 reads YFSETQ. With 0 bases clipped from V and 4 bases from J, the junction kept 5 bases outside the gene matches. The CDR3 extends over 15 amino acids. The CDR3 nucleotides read TGCGCCAGCAGCTTGGGGACAGGGCAAGGCTATGGCTACACCTTC. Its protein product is CASSLGTGQGYGYTF. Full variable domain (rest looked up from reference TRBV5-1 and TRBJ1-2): KAGVTQTPRYLIKTRGQQVTLSCSPISGHRSVSWYQQTPGQGLQFLFEYFSETQRNKGNFPGRFSGRQFSNSRSEMNVSTLELGDSALYLCASSLGTGQGYGYTFGSGTRLTVV.

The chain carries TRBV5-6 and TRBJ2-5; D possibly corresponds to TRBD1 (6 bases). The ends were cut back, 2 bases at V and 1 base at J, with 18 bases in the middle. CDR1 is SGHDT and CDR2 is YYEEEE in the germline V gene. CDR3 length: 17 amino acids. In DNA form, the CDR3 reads TGTGCCAGCAGCTTCGGTTTAAGGACAGCGATCCAAGAGACCCAGTACTTC. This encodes CASSFGLRTAIQETQYF.

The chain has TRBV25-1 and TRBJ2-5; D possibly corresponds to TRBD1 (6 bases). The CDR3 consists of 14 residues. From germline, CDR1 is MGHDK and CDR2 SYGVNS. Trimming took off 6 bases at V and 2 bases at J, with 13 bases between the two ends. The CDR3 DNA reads TGTGCCAGCAGGGACAGCGTTACACAAGAGACCCAGTACTTC. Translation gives CASRDSVTQETQYF.